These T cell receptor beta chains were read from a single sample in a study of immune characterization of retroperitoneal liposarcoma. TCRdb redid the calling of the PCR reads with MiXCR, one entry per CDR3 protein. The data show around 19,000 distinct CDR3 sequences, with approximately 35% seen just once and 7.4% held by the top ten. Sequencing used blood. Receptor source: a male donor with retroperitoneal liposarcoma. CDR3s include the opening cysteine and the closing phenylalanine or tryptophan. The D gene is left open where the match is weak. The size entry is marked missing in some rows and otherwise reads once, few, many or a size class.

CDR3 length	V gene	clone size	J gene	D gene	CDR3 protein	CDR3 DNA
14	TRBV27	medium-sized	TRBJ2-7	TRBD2	CASSLTSGSYEQYF	TGTGCCAGCAGTTTGACTAGCGGGAGCTACGAGCAGTACTTC
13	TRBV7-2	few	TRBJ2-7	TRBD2	CASSRLAGIEQYF	TGTGCCAGCAGCCGACTAGCGGGTATCGAGCAGTACTTC
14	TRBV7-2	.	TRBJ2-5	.	CASSSPGQYNEQYF	TGTGCCAGCAGCTCCCCCGGCCAATACAATGAGCAGTACTTC
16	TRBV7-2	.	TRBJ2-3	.	CASSFVGRGTSDTQYF	TGTGCCAGCAGCTTTGTAGGCAGGGGTACTTCCGATACGCAGTATTTT
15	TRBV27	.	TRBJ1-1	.	CASSLYGAGNTEAFF	TGTGCCAGCAGTTTATATGGGGCTGGGAACACTGAAGCTTTCTTT
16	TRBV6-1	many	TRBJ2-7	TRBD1	CASRPRGQGSFDEQYF	TGTGCCAGCCGCCCCAGGGGACAGGGGAGTTTCGACGAGCAGTACTTC
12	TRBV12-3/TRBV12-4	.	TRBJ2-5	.	CASSFPLETQYF	TGTGCCAGCAGTTTCCCCTTGGAGACCCAGTACTTC
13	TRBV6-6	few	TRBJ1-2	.	CASSYRFREGYTF	TGTGCCAGCAGTTACCGATTCAGGGAAGGCTACACCTTC
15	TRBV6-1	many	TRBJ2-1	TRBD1	CASKVGQGQPYEQFF	TGTGCCAGCAAAGTCGGACAGGGACAACCTTACGAGCAGTTCTTC
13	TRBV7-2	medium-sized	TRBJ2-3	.	CASSLFAVDTQYF	TGTGCCAGCAGCTTATTTGCCGTGGATACGCAGTATTTT
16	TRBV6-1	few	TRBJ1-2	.	CASSSGGGRGNYGYTF	TGTGCCAGCAGTAGCGGGGGGGGACGGGGAAACTATGGCTACACCTTC
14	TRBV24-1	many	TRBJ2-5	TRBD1	CATSDGDRGETQYF	TGTGCCACCAGTGATGGGGACAGGGGAGAGACCCAGTACTTC
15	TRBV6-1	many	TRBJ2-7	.	CASSEALGAYNEQYF	TGTGCCAGCAGTGAAGCCCTAGGGGCCTACAATGAGCAGTACTTC
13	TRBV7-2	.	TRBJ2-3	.	CASSLGHSDTQYF	TGTGCCAGCAGCTTAGGACATTCAGATACGCAGTATTTT
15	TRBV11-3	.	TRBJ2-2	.	CASSLGQENTGELFF	TGTGCCAGCAGCTTAGGCCAGGAAAACACCGGGGAGCTGTTTTTT
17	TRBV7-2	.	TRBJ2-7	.	CASSLGAPGGVTYEQYF	TGTGCCAGCAGCTTAGGGGCCCCCGGGGGTGTGACCTACGAGCAGTACTTC
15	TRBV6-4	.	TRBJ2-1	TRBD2	CASNDSSGSYNEQFF	TGTGCCAGCAACGACTCTAGCGGGAGCTACAATGAGCAGTTCTTC
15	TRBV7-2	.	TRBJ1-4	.	CASSSYWGAQEKLFF	TGTGCCAGCAGCTCCTATTGGGGGGCTCAAGAAAAACTGTTTTTT
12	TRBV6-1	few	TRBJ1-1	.	CASRNRNTEAFF	TGTGCCAGCAGAAATAGGAACACTGAAGCTTTCTTT
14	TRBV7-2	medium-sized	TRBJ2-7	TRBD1	CASSWDRGQYEQYF	TGTGCCAGCAGCTGGGACAGGGGGCAATACGAGCAGTACTTC
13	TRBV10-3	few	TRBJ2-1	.	CAIRSSSYNEQFF	TGTGCCATCAGGAGTAGCTCCTACAATGAGCAGTTCTTC
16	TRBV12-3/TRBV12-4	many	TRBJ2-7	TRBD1	CASSPTSYQGASEQYF	TGTGCCAGCAGTCCCACCTCTTATCAGGGGGCCAGCGAGCAGTACTTC
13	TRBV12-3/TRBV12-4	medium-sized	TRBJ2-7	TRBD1	CASSSPDRGEQYF	TGTGCCAGCAGTTCTCCTGACAGGGGCGAGCAGTACTTC
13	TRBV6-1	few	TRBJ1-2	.	CASSEGLRDGYTF	TGTGCCAGCAGTGAAGGGCTAAGGGATGGCTACACCTTC
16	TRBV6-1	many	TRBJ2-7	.	CASSLRTATILNEQYF	TGTGCCAGCAGCCTCCGGACAGCGACCATCCTGAACGAGCAGTACTTC
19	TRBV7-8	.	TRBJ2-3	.	CASTLPPQGGAFTEEPQYF	TGTGCCAGCACCCTACCCCCACAGGGGGGGGCCTTTACTGAAGAGCCCCAGTACTTT
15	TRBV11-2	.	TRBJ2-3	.	CASSLVQGTLYEQYF	TGTGCCAGCAGCTTAGTCCAAGGGACTTTATACGAGCAGTATTTT
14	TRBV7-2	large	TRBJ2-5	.	CASSFGQPGETQYF	TGTGCCAGCAGCTTTGGGCAGCCGGGGGAGACCCAGTACTTC
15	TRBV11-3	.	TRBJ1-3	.	CASSLLGTSGNTIYF	TGTGCCAGCAGCTTATTGGGAACCTCTGGAAACACCATATATTTT
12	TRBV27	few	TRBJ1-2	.	CASSSSDYGYTF	TGTGCCAGCAGTTCGTCTGACTATGGCTACACCTTC
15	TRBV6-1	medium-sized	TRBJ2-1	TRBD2	CASRKAGGIISGQFF	TGTGCCAGCAGAAAAGCGGGAGGAATCATATCGGGGCAGTTCTTC
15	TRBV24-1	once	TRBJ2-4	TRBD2	CATSKSGLAGNEQYF	TGTGCCACCAGCAAATCCGGACTAGCGGGAAATGAGCAGTACTTC
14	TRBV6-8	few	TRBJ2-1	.	CASSYSPGAATQFF	TGTGCCAGCAGTTACTCGCCAGGTGCCGCGACCCAGTTCTTC
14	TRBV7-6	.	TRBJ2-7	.	CASSQSETPHEQYF	TGTGCCAGCAGCCAATCAGAAACGCCCCACGAGCAGTACTTC
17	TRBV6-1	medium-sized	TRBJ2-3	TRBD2	CASSEGTSGRVTDTQYF	TGTGCCAGCAGTGAGGGGACTAGCGGGAGAGTGACAGATACGCAGTATTTT
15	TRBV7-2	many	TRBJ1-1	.	CASSPWGGANTEAFF	TGTGCCAGCAGCCCTTGGGGAGGGGCGAACACTGAAGCTTTCTTT
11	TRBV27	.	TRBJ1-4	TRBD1	CASIMTGKLFF	TGTGCCAGCATCATGACAGGGAAACTGTTTTTT
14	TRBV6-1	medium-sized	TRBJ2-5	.	CASSEPDSGETQYF	TGTGCCAGCAGTGAACCGGACAGTGGGGAGACCCAGTACTTC
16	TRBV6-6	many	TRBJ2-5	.	CASSYSAGALQETQYF	TGTGCCAGCAGTTACTCGGCCGGGGCTCTCCAAGAGACCCAGTACTTC
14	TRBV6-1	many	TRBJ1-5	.	CASSWGGPNQPQHF	TGTGCCAGCAGCTGGGGGGGCCCCAATCAGCCCCAGCATTTT
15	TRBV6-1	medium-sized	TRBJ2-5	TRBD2	CASSSLAGNQETQYF	TGTGCCAGCAGTTCGCTAGCGGGGAACCAAGAGACCCAGTACTTC
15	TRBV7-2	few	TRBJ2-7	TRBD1	CASQIDRGAYNEQYF	TGTGCCAGCCAAATCGACAGGGGCGCCTACAATGAGCAGTACTTC
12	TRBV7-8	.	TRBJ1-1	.	CASSLEDTEAFF	TGTGCCAGCAGCTTAGAGGACACTGAAGCTTTCTTT
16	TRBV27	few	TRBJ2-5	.	CASSFGPQGKVETQYF	TGTGCCAGCAGTTTTGGTCCCCAGGGGAAAGTGGAGACCCAGTACTTC